A selection of T cell receptor beta chains follows, all from one sample in a study of cytomegalovirus exposure and HLA in healthy donors. TCRdb keeps only in-frame clones here, not all; method: immunoSEQ multiplex PCR. The sample records under 200,000 clones, around 84% being singletons. Sequenced: PBMCs. The receptors were gathered from a woman aged 18-29 years in good health and CMV-seronegative. Both conserved end residues are part of each CDR3. The order of the fields is J gene, V gene, CDR3 protein.

J: TRBJ1-1; V: TRBV21-1; CDR3: CASSKGGVNTEAFF
J: TRBJ2-1; V: TRBV9; CDR3: CASSYSTGNSNEQFF
J: TRBJ1-6; V: TRBV5-6; CDR3: CASSGQGSSPLHF
J: TRBJ1-1; V: TRBV7-9; CDR3: CASSVLQGPNSEAFF
J: TRBJ2-6; V: TRBV5-1; CDR3: CASSPGGGGANVLTF
J: TRBJ1-5; V: TRBV5-6; CDR3: CASSSTRAGGSEQPQHF
J: TRBJ2-1; V: TRBV7-6; CDR3: CASSEGGYNEQFF
J: TRBJ2-7; V: TRBV7-9; CDR3: CASSSTTPGLAGGGEQYF
J: TRBJ2-6; V: TRBV28; CDR3: CASKDSLRRNGANVLTF
J: TRBJ1-3; V: TRBV2; CDR3: CASSSQGHTIYF
J: TRBJ2-7; V: TRBV19; CDR3: CASSTTGNYEQYF
J: TRBJ2-2; V: TRBV7-6; CDR3: CASSLAGGVNTGELFF
J: TRBJ1-2; V: TRBV19; CDR3: CASSIVGSRSYGYTF
J: TRBJ2-1; V: TRBV25-1; CDR3: CASSNRDRGWSYNEQFF
J: TRBJ1-1; V: TRBV2; CDR3: CASSEQGLSTEAFF